The clone carrying this TCR beta chain appeared a single time. The data derive from a study of T-cell memory formation after mild COVID-19. CDR1 and CDR2 (germline): MNHNY, SVGAGI (reference sequence). The J segment lost 7 bases and the V segment lost 1 base, leaving 5 bases of the junction unmatched. This CDR3 is 16 amino acids long. TCRdb redid the calling of the 5' RACE reads with MiXCR, one entry per CDR3 protein. The repertoire holds more than 400,000 distinct CDR3 sequences, with over 15% as singletons. The sequence was obtained from an adult woman who had mild COVID-19 (a few samples of this study predate the infection). Cell type and time point are not known. Sequenced sample: PBMCs or a T cell subset sorted from them (not recorded which). The chain employs TRBV6-6 and TRBJ2-7; TRBD2 aligns across 15 bases. Here the CDR3 reads CASSYWTSGRAREQYF. CDR3 in DNA: TGTGCCAGCAGTTACTGGACTAGCGGGAGGGCGAGGGAGCAGTACTTC.